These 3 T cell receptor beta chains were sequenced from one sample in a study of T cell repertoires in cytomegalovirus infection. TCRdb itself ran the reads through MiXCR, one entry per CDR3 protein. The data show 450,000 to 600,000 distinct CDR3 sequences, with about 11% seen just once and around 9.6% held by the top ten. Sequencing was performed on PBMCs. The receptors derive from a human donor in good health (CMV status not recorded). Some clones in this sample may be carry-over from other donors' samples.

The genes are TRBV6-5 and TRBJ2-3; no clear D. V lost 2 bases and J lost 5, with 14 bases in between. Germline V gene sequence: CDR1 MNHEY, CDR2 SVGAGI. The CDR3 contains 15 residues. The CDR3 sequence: CASSYRALRGDTQYF. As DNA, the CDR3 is TGTGCCAGCAGTTACCGGGCCCTTCGAGGAGATACGCAGTATTTT.

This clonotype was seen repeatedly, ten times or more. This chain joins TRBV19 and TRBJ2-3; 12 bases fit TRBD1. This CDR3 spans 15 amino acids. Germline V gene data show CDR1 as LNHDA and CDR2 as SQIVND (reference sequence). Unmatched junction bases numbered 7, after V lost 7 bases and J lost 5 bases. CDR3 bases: TGTGCCAGTACGGGACAGGGGGCGCGGGAAGATACGCAGTATTTT. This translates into CASTGQGAREDTQYF.

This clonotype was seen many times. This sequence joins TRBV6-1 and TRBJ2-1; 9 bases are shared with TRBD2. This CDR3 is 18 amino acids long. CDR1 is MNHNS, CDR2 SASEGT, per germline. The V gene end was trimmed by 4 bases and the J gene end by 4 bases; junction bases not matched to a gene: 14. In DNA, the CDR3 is TGTGCCAGCAGTGTATGGGCCCAGGCGGGAGGGGCTTACAATGAGCAGTTCTTC. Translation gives CASSVWAQAGGAYNEQFF.